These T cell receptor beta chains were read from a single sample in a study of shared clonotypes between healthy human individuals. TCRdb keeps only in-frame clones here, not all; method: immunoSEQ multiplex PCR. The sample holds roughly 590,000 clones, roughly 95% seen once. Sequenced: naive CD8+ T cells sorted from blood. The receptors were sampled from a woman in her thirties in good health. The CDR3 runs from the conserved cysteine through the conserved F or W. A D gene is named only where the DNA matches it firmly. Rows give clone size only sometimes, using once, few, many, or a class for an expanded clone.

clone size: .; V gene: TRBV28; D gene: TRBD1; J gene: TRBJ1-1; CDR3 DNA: TGTGCCATCACAACAGGGGGCGATTTTTTAGCTTTCTTT; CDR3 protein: CAITTGGDFLAFF
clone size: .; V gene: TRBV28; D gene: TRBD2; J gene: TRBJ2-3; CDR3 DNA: TGTGCCAGCAGGATCAAGGGCCGGGAGGTGGCAGATACGCAGTATTTT; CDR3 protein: CASRIKGREVADTQYF
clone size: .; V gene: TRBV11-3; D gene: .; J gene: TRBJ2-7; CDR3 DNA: TGTGCCAGCAGCCCCGGGACGGTAAACTACGAGCAGTACTTC; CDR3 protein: CASSPGTVNYEQYF
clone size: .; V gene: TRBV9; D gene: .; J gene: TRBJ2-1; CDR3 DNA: TGTGCCAGCAGCCACCGCCGGGTAGCAGGGTCCTACAATGAGCAGTTCTTC; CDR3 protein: CASSHRRVAGSYNEQFF
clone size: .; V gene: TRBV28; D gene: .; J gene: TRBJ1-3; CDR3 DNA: TGTGCCAGCAGAAGTGGAAGGGGAAACACCATATATTTT; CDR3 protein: CASRSGRGNTIYF
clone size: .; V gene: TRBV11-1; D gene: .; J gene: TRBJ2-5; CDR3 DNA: TGTGCCAGCAGCTTAGTTCTAGGGGCGACAGAGACCCAGTACTTC; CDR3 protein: CASSLVLGATETQYF
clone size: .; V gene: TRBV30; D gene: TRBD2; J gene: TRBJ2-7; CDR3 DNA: TGTGCCTGGGGTAGCGGGAATTACGAGCAGTACTTC; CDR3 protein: CAWGSGNYEQYF
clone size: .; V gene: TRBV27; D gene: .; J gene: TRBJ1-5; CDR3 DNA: TGTGCCAGCAGGGCTGACAGTAATAGCAATCAGCCCCAGCATTTT; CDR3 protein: CASRADSNSNQPQHF
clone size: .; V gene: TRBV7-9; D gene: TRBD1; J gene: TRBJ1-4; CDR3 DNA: TGTGCCAGCAGCTTAGGACAGGGAAATGAAAAACTGTTTTTT; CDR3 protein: CASSLGQGNEKLFF
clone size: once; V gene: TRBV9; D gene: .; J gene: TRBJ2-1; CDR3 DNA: TGTGCCAGCAGCGCTTCGGGACCAAACAATGAGCAGTTCTTC; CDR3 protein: CASSASGPNNEQFF